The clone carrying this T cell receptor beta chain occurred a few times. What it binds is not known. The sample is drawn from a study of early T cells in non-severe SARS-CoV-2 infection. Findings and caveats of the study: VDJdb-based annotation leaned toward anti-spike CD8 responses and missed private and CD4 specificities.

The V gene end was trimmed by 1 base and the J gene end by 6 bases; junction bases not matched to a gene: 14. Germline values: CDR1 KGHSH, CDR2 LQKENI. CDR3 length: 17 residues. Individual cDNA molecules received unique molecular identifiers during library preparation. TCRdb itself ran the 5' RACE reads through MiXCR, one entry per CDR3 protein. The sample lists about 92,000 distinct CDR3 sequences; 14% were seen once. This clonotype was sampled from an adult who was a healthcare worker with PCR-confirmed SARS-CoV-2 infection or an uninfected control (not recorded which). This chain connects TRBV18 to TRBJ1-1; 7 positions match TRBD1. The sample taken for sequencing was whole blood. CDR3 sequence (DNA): TGTGCCAGCTCACCACAGGGGGCTTCCACCAGCGGCGCTGAAGCTTTCTTT. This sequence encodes CASSPQGASTSGAEAFF.